This T cell receptor beta chain emerged from a study of T cells and Merkel cell carcinoma outcomes (dated by TCRdb to 2018 to 2020). Regarding the complete study: The study looked at whether the tumor T-cell repertoire and T-cell density could predict clinical outcome in patients with Merkel cell carcinoma.

Beyond this particular receptor, the publication reports: Clinical outcomes in Merkel cell carcinoma patients were reported to be predicted by T-cell repertoire features combined with T-cell density.

Receptors were amplified or captured by the immunoSEQ multiplex PCR assay. The table comes from immuneACCESS by way of TCRdb, which keeps in-frame sequences with V and J called. Part of the clones is missing from these tables; in studies checked, under half for an unresolved V gene and the rest for unknown reasons. The sample yields more than 12,000 clones; over 85% were counted once. The top ten clonotypes cover about 2% of the sample. Inclusive of the bounding cysteine and phenylalanine, the CDR3 is 12 residues long. CDR3 DNA only is kept here, 36 bases in frame from base 1. Trimmed from V: 6 bases; trimmed from J: 4 bases; junction bases lacking a gene match: 6. CDR1 and CDR2 were assigned from the germline V gene as SQVTM and ANQGSEA. Comment on this clone: Its recognized antigen is unknown. Nothing much larger sits one base from this clone, and base qualities are not available.

The samples were obtained from people who had Merkel cell carcinoma. This clonotype originated in a human donor with Merkel cell carcinoma. Source material: tumor tissue from Merkel cell carcinoma. The chain uses TRBV29-1 and TRBJ2-7, and 7 junction bases match TRBD1. In nucleotides, the sequence is TGCAGCGTCACAAGGGGGCGGTACGAGCAGTACTTC. It translates to CSVTRGRYEQYF.